The 23 T cell receptor beta chains below were found in one sample sequenced in a study of blood T cell repertoires in COVID-19. Profiling relied on immunoSEQ multiplex PCR, and the TCRdb table lists in-frame clones only, not all of them. The sample consists of some 64,000 clones, roughly 90% of them appearing once. The sequenced sample was peripheral blood. These receptor sequences come from a man between 65 and 85 years old with acute or convalescent COVID-19.

The genes are TRBV23-1 and TRBJ1-6, with D uncertain. TRBV23-1 is reported as an ORF; its role is uncertain. This CDR3 region has 17 residues. V lost 0 bases to trimming and J lost 0 bases, with 9 bases between them. The CDR3 loop is CASSQSQSPSYNSPLHF. The CDR3 DNA sequence: TGCGCCAGCAGTCAATCCCAGTCCCCCTCCTATAATTCACCCCTCCACTTT.

The rearrangement links TRBV7-2 to TRBJ1-4; possible D gene TRBD1, 5 bases. Germline loops: CDR1 SGHTA, CDR2 FQGNSA. V lost 1 base and J 8 bases, leaving 14 bases between the germline ends. CDR3 length equals 15 residues. The CDR3 region is CASSLGPGLREKLFF. The CDR3 nucleotides read TGTGCCAGCAGCTTAGGGCCGGGACTGAGAGAAAAACTGTTTTTT.

V usage is TRBV7-2 and J usage is TRBJ2-5, with 9 bases lining up with TRBD2. Losses at the gene ends were 1 base for V and 4 bases for J; bases not matched to a gene: 7. The length of the CDR3 is 16 residues. Germline CDR1 reads SGHTA; CDR2 reads FQGNSA. The CDR3 loop reads CASSLVPSGAPETQYF. The CDR3 region has the DNA TGTGCCAGCAGCTTAGTGCCTAGCGGGGCCCCAGAGACCCAGTACTTC.

This chain's CDR3 is CASSTRGGSTDTQYF. CDR3 in DNA: TGTGCCAGCAGCACCCGAGGGGGAAGCACAGATACGCAGTATTTT. The rearrangement joins TRBV3-1 (or the pseudogene TRBV3-2) to TRBJ2-3; TRBD1 might be the D (6 bases). CDR1 LGHDT and CDR2 YNNKEL come from the germline V gene (reference sequence). CDR3 length equals 15 residues. The V end was cut by 5 bases, the J end by 0 bases, with 12 bases between.

The chain has TRBV12-3 or TRBV12-4 and TRBJ2-7; no clear D gene. V was cut by 6 bases and J by 6 bases, with 15 bases left in between. The CDR3 spans 13 residues. The CDR3 nucleotides are TGTGCCAGCAGCCTCAGTAGGCAGGCCGAGCAGTACTTC. The encoded protein is CASSLSRQAEQYF.

The chain recombines TRBV3-1 (or the pseudogene TRBV3-2) with TRBJ1-5; D uncertain. The CDR3 extends over 16 amino acids. Germline CDR1 is LGHDT and CDR2 is YNNKEL (reference sequence). V lost 1 base, J lost 4 bases, and 14 bases lay in between. The CDR3 here is CASSQGSPPRNQPQHF. The DNA of the CDR3 is TGTGCCAGCAGCCAAGGAAGCCCTCCGAGGAATCAGCCCCAGCATTTT.

The CDR3 nucleotides read TGTGCCAGCAGTTCCGACAGGAGCACAGATACGCAGTATTTT. This gives the protein CASSSDRSTDTQYF. V gene TRBV28 combines with J gene TRBJ2-3; D might be TRBD1 (6 bases). The germline V gene encodes CDR1 MDHEN and CDR2 SYDVKM. Between the trimmed V and J ends, which lost 4 bases and 0 bases, there was a span of 8 bases. This CDR3 comprises 14 residues.

The rearrangement links TRBV12-5 to TRBJ2-1, with 7 bases matching TRBD1. The germline CDR1 and CDR2 sequences are LGHNT and FRNRAP. CDR3 size: 13 residues. The V gene end was trimmed by 5 bases and the J gene end by 10 bases; junction bases not matched to a gene: 8. The CDR3 DNA is TGTGCTAGTGGTCCTGACAGGGCGGGCGAGCAGTTCTTC. Its translation is CASGPDRAGEQFF. The full variable domain, in which reference TRBV12-5 and TRBJ2-1 provide the parts outside the CDR3, is DARVTQTPRHKVTEMGQEVTMRCQPILGHNTVFWYRQTMMQGLELLAYFRNRAPLDDSGMPKDRFSAEMPDATLATLKIQPSEPRDSAVYFCASGPDRAGEQFFGPGTRLTVL.

The chain carries TRBV6-1 and TRBJ1-2; D remains unclear. Germline CDR1 reads MNHNS; CDR2 reads SASEGT. Deletions cut 3 bases from V and 4 bases from J, with 6 bases between. This CDR3 contains 12 residues. The CDR3 DNA reads TGTGCCAGCAGTGATTTCAGCTATGGCTACACCTTC. Its protein product is CASSDFSYGYTF.

The rearrangement joins TRBV19 to TRBJ2-3, with a possible D match to TRBD1 (5 bases). This CDR3 spans 15 amino acids. Deletions cut 2 bases from V and 1 base from J, with 10 bases between. CDR1 is LNHDA and CDR2 is SQIVND in the germline V gene (reference sequence). CDR3 sequence (DNA): TGTGCCAGTAGTATATGGGGCGGCGGCACAGATACGCAGTATTTT. Its protein is CASSIWGGGTDTQYF. Using reference TRBV19 and TRBJ2-3 for the parts outside the CDR3, the full variable domain is DGGITQSPKYLFRKEGQNVTLSCEQNLNHDAMYWYRQDPGQGLRLIYYSQIVNDFQKGDIAEGYSVSREKKESFPLTVTSAQKNPTAFYLCASSIWGGGTDTQYFGPGTRLTVL.

The chain employs TRBV5-6 and TRBJ2-7, with D perhaps TRBD2 (6 bases). The germline V gene has CDR1 SGHDT and CDR2 YYEEEE. The length of the CDR3 is 16 residues. V lost 5 bases and J 0 bases, leaving 18 bases between the germline ends. The CDR3 nucleotides are TGTGCCAGCAGTCGGTACTTGGGGGGAACCTCCTACGAGCAGTACTTC. Its translation is CASSRYLGGTSYEQYF.

The chain has TRBV30 and TRBJ2-3; D perhaps matches TRBD1 (6 bases). The CDR3 is 15 amino acids. Germline V lookup: CDR1 GTSNPN, CDR2 SVGIG (reference sequence). Trimming took off 0 bases at V and 6 bases at J, with 16 bases between the two ends. The CDR3 is CAWSVGGSPADTQYF. The DNA for the CDR3 is TGTGCCTGGAGTGTAGGGGGATCCCCTGCGGATACGCAGTATTTT.

J is TRBJ1-2 and V is TRBV29-1; 10 bases match TRBD1. This CDR3 region has 12 residues. Germline CDR1 reads SQVTM; CDR2 reads ANQGSEA. V dropped 6 bases and J dropped 8; count of bases not matched to a gene: 6. As DNA, the CDR3 is TGCAGCGTGTACGGACAGGGGGTGGGCTACACCTTC. Translation: CSVYGQGVGYTF.

This clone occurred once. V is TRBV5-4 and J is TRBJ1-2; D gene uncertain. Trimming stripped 2 bases from V and 7 bases from J, with 12 bases between. CDR3 length: 13 amino acids. Germline CDR1 SGHNT, CDR2 YYREEE (reference sequence). For the CDR3, the DNA is TGTGCCAGCAGCTTCTTCAGCGGATCTGGCTACACCTTC. Protein: CASSFFSGSGYTF. Complete variable domain (other parts from reference TRBV5-4 and TRBJ1-2): ETGVTQSPTHLIKTRGQQVTLRCSSQSGHNTVSWYQQALGQGPQFIFQYYREEENGRGNFPPRFSGLQFPNYSSELNVNALELDDSALYLCASSFFSGSGYTFGSGTRLTVV.

This clone was detected only once. The chain uses TRBV4-1 and TRBJ2-5, with a weak D call TRBD2 (7 bases). V was pared by 1 base and J by 1 base, with 16 bases between. The CDR3 has 17 residues. The germline gives CDR1 MGHRA, CDR2 YSYEKL. CDR3 in DNA: TGCGCCAGCAGCCAAGGGTTCGCGGGGGCTATCCAAGAGACCCAGTACTTC. Amino acid sequence: CASSQGFAGAIQETQYF.

The J gene is TRBJ2-1, the V gene TRBV29-1; weak D call: TRBD1 (6 bases). V shed 5 bases and J shed 0 bases, with 11 bases lying between them. The germline V gene encodes CDR1 SQVTM and CDR2 ANQGSEA. The CDR3 has 14 residues. CDR3 bases: TGCAGCGTTAGGACAGCCCACTCCTACAATGAGCAGTTCTTC. Its translation: CSVRTAHSYNEQFF.

This chain links TRBV6-5 with TRBJ1-4; TRBD1 is a possible D gene (6 bases). The CDR3 runs 15 residues. Germline assignment: CDR1 MNHEY and CDR2 SVGAGI. V was trimmed by 0 bases and J by 8 bases, leaving 13 bases between them. The CDR3 is CASSYSGARVEKLFF. CDR3 coding DNA: TGTGCCAGCAGTTACTCGGGGGCCAGGGTGGAAAAACTGTTTTTT.

The chain recombines TRBV19 with TRBJ2-2; no reliable D call. The V gene's germline CDR1 is LNHDA and CDR2 SQIVND (reference sequence). Trimming shortened V by 6 bases and J by 1 base, and 12 bases separated the two germline ends. The CDR3 is 15 amino acids. The CDR3 loop is CASRVGAMNTGELFF. The CDR3 DNA follows: TGTGCCAGTAGGGTCGGAGCGATGAACACCGGGGAGCTGTTTTTT.

This rearrangement joins TRBV12-3 or TRBV12-4 to TRBJ2-6; D possibly corresponds to TRBD1 (5 bases). V dropped 7 bases and J dropped 3 bases, with 7 bases sitting between them. This CDR3 has 13 amino acids. CDR3 DNA sequence: TGTGCCAGCAAAGGGGATGGGGCCAACGTCCTGACTTTC. Amino acid sequence: CASKGDGANVLTF.

The rearrangement links TRBV18 to TRBJ1-2, with 7 bases that match TRBD1. The CDR3 covers 13 residues. Germline V gene lookup returns CDR1 KGHSH and CDR2 LQKENI. V trimming: 5 bases; J trimming: 8 bases; junction bases outside the gene matches: 8. The CDR3 protein is CASSGVQGRGYTF. CDR3 in DNA: TGTGCCAGCTCAGGCGTACAGGGGCGAGGCTACACCTTC.

The DNA for the CDR3 is TGTGCCAGCAGCTCTCCGACGGGGGGCCAGTTTGCAGAGACCCAGTACTTC. It specifies CASSSPTGGQFAETQYF. This chain connects TRBV7-9 to TRBJ2-5, with D possibly matching TRBD2 (7 bases). The V gene lost 4 bases and the J gene lost 4 bases, with 22 bases spanning the gap. The germline gives CDR1 SEHNR, CDR2 FQNEAQ (reference sequence). This CDR3 has 17 amino acids.

This chain joins TRBV3-1 (or the pseudogene TRBV3-2) and TRBJ2-3, with D perhaps matching TRBD2 (5 bases). Germline values: CDR1 LGHDT, CDR2 YNNKEL (reference sequence). Deletions cut 1 base from V and 3 bases from J, with 17 bases between. The CDR3 is 17 amino acids. The DNA of the CDR3 is TGTGCCAGCAGCCAAGGTTCCGGACTTCACAAAACAGATACGCAGTATTTT. This codes for CASSQGSGLHKTDTQYF.

The chain combines TRBV7-8 with TRBJ2-7, with 7 bases aligning to TRBD1. This CDR3 region has 15 residues. CDR1 and CDR2 from the germline V gene are SGHVS and FQNEAQ. The trim removed 5 bases at V and 6 bases at J, leaving 13 bases unmatched. In nucleotides, the CDR3 is TGTGCCAGCAGCATAAACAGGGGTTTCAACTTCGAGCAGTACTTC. Translated: CASSINRGFNFEQYF. Full variable domain (missing parts from reference TRBV7-8 and TRBJ2-7): GAGVSQSPRYKVAKRGQDVALRCDPISGHVSLFWYQQALGQGPEFLTYFQNEAQLDKSGLPSDRFFAERPEGSVSTLKIQRTQQEDSAVYLCASSINRGFNFEQYFGPGTRLTVT.